This T cell receptor (beta chain) was captured by sequencing in a study of post-analysis software for immune sequencing data. Study-level results: Patients carried roughly 5 TRBV segments more frequently than controls did, and TRBV5-6, TRBV5-1 and TRBV20-1 were among them.

Germline-derived CDR1 and CDR2 are LGHNT and FRNRAP. The CDR3 covers 15 residues. V was pared by 0 bases and J by 3 bases, with 5 bases of the junction left unmatched. Note on this clonotype: The antigen remains undetermined.

Each TCR beta cDNA library carried unique molecular identifiers. Each CDR3 protein is one row after TCRdb ran MiXCR on the PCR reads. This table has under 200,000 distinct CDR3 sequences, 36% appearing once. The sample consisted of blood, taken after autologous hematopoietic stem cell transplantation. This chain uses TRBV12-5 with TRBJ2-7, with 7 bases aligning to TRBD2. The source of this sequence is a girl aged 5 to 17 with multiple sclerosis. The CDR3 sequence is CASGLVTGTIYEQYF. The CDR3 bases are TGTGCTAGTGGTTTGGTAACCGGGACTATCTACGAGCAGTACTTC.